These 8 T cell receptor beta chains were all obtained from the same sample, sequenced in a study of T-cell reconstitution after alpha-beta-depleted transplantation in children. TCRbeta library preparation incorporated unique molecular identifiers. TCRdb independently ran MiXCR on the PCR reads; one entry per CDR3 protein. The table includes about 110,000 distinct CDR3 sequences, almost 6.5% detected once. The material sequenced was PBMCs, mostly from graft donor cells, taken 360 days after TCRalphabeta/CD19-depleted stem cell transplant. The origin of the receptors is a male patient aged 2 to 10 who had a stem cell transplant for acute lymphoblastic leukemia, so the T cells may come from the graft donor.

This clonotype was counted ten times or more. CDR3 residues: CASSQVAGVNTGELFF. The CDR3 DNA reads as TGCGCCAGCAGCCAAGTAGCGGGGGTGAACACCGGGGAGCTGTTTTTT. The rearrangement links TRBV4-1 to TRBJ2-2, with TRBD2 matching 9 bases. After removal of 1 base from V and 1 base from J, the junction contained 1 base not matched to a gene. The length of the CDR3 is 16 residues. The V gene's germline CDR1 is MGHRA and CDR2 YSYEKL.

At least ten counts were recorded for this clonotype. The chain has TRBV7-2 and TRBJ2-1, with 9 nucleotides matching TRBD2. Germline values: CDR1 SGHTA, CDR2 FQGNSA. CDR3 length: 16 residues. J gave up 8 bases and V 1 base, and 9 bases lay outside the gene matches. CDR3 sequence: CASSLVASGVWDEQFF. DNA of the CDR3: TGTGCCAGCAGCTTAGTGGCTAGCGGGGTCTGGGATGAGCAGTTCTTC.

This clonotype was seen only a few times. The rearrangement links TRBV11-2 to TRBJ1-1; D perhaps matches TRBD1 (6 bases). The CDR3 contains 15 residues. Germline CDR1 reads SGHAT; CDR2 reads FQNNGV. V lost 1 base, J lost 4 bases, and 13 bases lay in between. The CDR3 protein is CASSLGVRGATEAFF. The CDR3 region has the DNA TGTGCCAGCAGCTTAGGGGTCCGGGGGGCCACTGAAGCTTTCTTT. Filled out from reference TRBV11-2 and TRBJ1-1, the complete variable domain reads EAGVAQSPRYKIIEKRQSVAFWCNPISGHATLYWYQQILGQGPKLLIQFQNNGVVDDSQLPKDRFSAERLKGVDSTLKIQPAKLEDSAVYLCASSLGVRGATEAFFGQGTRLTVV.

This clonotype was seen at least ten times. V gene TRBV2 combines with J gene TRBJ2-7; TRBD2 matches 9 bases. The CDR3 contains 13 residues. Looked up from germline, CDR1 is SNHLY and CDR2 is FYNNEI. V shed 11 bases and J 5 bases; nucleotides not matched to a gene: 10. The CDR3 nucleotides are TGTGCCCCCAGGGCTAGCGGGGCCAACGAGCAGTACTTC. This sequence encodes CAPRASGANEQYF.

There are a few counts of this clonotype. V is TRBV6-1 and J is TRBJ2-1; no clear D. The germline CDR1 and CDR2 sequences are MNHNS and SASEGT. V lost 2 bases to trimming and J lost 7 bases, with 12 bases between them. The CDR3 totals 14 residues. The CDR3 is CASSETGWSNEQFF. The CDR3 DNA reads TGTGCCAGCAGTGAAACCGGTTGGAGTAATGAGCAGTTCTTC.

This clonotype has ten or more counts. The V and J genes are TRBV20-1 and TRBJ1-4; D may be TRBD1 (5 bases). This CDR3 contains 13 residues. Germline lookup yields CDR1 DFQATT and CDR2 SNEGSKA (reference sequence). The CDR3 DNA follows: TGCAGCGCACCGGGACCCACTAATGAAAAACTGTTTTTT. This codes for CSAPGPTNEKLFF.

Many counts were recorded for this clonotype. In DNA, the CDR3 is TGTGCCAGCTCACCGGCGGGGTACCAAGAGACCCAGTACTTC. As protein: CASSPAGYQETQYF. J is TRBJ2-5 and V is TRBV6-1; weak D call: TRBD2 (6 bases). The germline gives CDR1 MNHNS, CDR2 SASEGT. The V gene lost 8 bases and the J gene lost 0 bases, with 13 bases spanning the gap. The CDR3 is made up of 14 amino acids.

This clonotype was seen a few times. This chain uses TRBV3-1 with TRBJ1-2; 8 bases match TRBD1. The CDR3 is 15 amino acids. CDR1 and CDR2 from the germline V gene are LGHDT and YNNKEL (reference sequence). The ends lost 4 bases at V and 8 bases at J; junction bases unmatched: 12. The CDR3 nucleotides are TGTGCCAGCAGCCTCCCCGGGACAGGAGCCAACGGCTACACCTTC. Its translation: CASSLPGTGANGYTF. Filled out from reference TRBV3-1 and TRBJ1-2, the complete variable domain reads DTAVSQTPKYLVTQMGNDKSIKCEQNLGHDTMYWYKQDSKKFLKIMFSYNNKELIINETVPNRFSPKSPDKAHLNLHINSLELGDSAVYFCASSLPGTGANGYTFGSGTRLTVV.